The TCR beta chain under discussion was sequenced for a study of T cell responses to AZD1222 COVID-19 vaccine. Whole-study results and caveats: It should be noted that donors were predominantly white British and more often female, and clonal diversity was possibly underestimated. Seropositivity was recorded at baseline in only 6 or 7 AZD1222 recipients. It was only after the peak T cell response that any repertoires were sampled. Unmutated variant regions are reportedly the target of nearly half of TCRs that are spike-specific.

This table comes from immunoSEQ multiplex PCR, and its TCRdb copy is limited to in-frame clones, with some not included. The table has about 140,000 clones, 91% seen once. Of note for this clone: What it binds is not known.

Germline V gene lookup returns CDR1 SNHLY and CDR2 FYNNEI. After removal of 6 bases from V and 1 base from J, the junction contained 6 bases not matched to a gene. The CDR3 sequence is 15 residues long. Sequencing used peripheral blood, obtained 28 days after the second dose of the MenACWY control vaccine. This clonotype was obtained from an adult who received the MenACWY meningococcal vaccine as a control. The chain recombines TRBV2 with TRBJ1-5; 7 nucleotides align to TRBD1. In nucleotides, the CDR3 is TGTGCCAGCAGCCACCCAGGGGGGAGCAATCAGCCCCAGCATTTT. This gives the protein CASSHPGGSNQPQHF.